What follows is one T cell receptor (beta chain) and its context. Its specificity is unknown. The CDR3 runs 14 residues. In germline, CDR1 is SNHLY, CDR2 FYNNEI. The sample comes from a study of CXCR3-negative and CXCR3-positive naive CD8 T cells. Overall study findings and caveats: Greater hydrophobicity was found in TRB CDR3s of CXCR3-positive naive cells than of CXCR3-negative naive cells.

Investigators sorted each CD8+ T cell subset in triplicate, taking around 290,000 cells each time. The libraries of TRB cDNA were prepared using 5' RACE with UMI labels. TCRdb processed the 5' RACE reads again and assigns one entry to each CDR3 protein, with no DNA. This listing includes 75,000 or so distinct CDR3 sequences. Source material: naive CXCR3- CD8+ T cells from blood. The sample's subset: CD45RO-CCR7+CD27+CD95- naive CD8+ T cells lacking CXCR3 (TNR3-). This TCR derives from a human donor in good health. Some clones in this sample may be carry-over from other donors' samples. This chain uses TRBV2 with TRBJ2-7; TCRdb outputs TRBD1, but without DNA this stays unchecked. This CDR3 is CASSERTGGHEQYF.